This entry lists 32 T cell receptor beta chains sequenced from one sample in a study of beta chain features in type 1 diabetes. Expressed TCRB transcripts were sequenced because the entire RNA isolate underwent reverse transcription. Sequencing used immunoSEQ multiplex PCR; TCRdb keeps in-frame clones, though not all of them. The table includes under 300,000 clones, roughly 8% detected once. The sample was central memory CD4+ T cells from blood. The source is a woman between 18 and 29 years old in good health.

This chain joins TRBV5-1 and TRBJ1-5, with D maybe TRBD1 (6 bases). This CDR3 has 14 residues. Trimming removed 4 bases at V and 6 bases at J, with 14 bases between. Germline CDR1 reads SGHRS; CDR2 reads YFSETQ. The CDR3 is CASSPDRSGQPQHF. DNA of the CDR3: TGCGCCAGCAGCCCCGACAGGTCCGGTCAGCCCCAGCATTTT.

Concerning this clone itself: Other DNA sequences from this sample encode an identical CDR3 as well. CDR3 in DNA: TGTGCCACCAGCAGAGCGGGGGGAACCGGGGAGCTGTTTTTT. This encodes CATSRAGGTGELFF. The chain links TRBV15 to TRBJ2-2, with 7 bases aligning to TRBD2. After removal of 1 base from V and 5 bases from J, the junction contained 1 base not matched to a gene. The CDR3 is 14 residues long. Germline CDR1 LNHNV, CDR2 YYDKDF (reference sequence). Drawing the rest from reference TRBV15 and TRBJ2-2, the complete variable domain is DAMVIQNPRYQVTQFGKPVTLSCSQTLNHNVMYWYQQKSSQAPKLLFHYYDKDFNNEADTPDNFQSRRPNTSFCFLDIRSPGLGDTAMYLCATSRAGGTGELFFGEGSRLTVL.

The V call is TRBV19, the J call TRBJ1-2, with 7 bases fitting TRBD1. This CDR3 spans 13 amino acids. Looked up from germline, CDR1 is LNHDA and CDR2 is SQIVND (reference sequence). Trimming removed 5 bases from V and 8 bases from J; junction bases left unmatched: 8. The CDR3 here is CASSSRTGRGYTF. CDR3 nucleotide sequence: TGTGCCAGTAGTTCGAGGACAGGACGGGGCTACACCTTC.

Only a few counts were recorded for this clone. The chain is built from TRBV6-5 and TRBJ2-7, with 7 nucleotides matching TRBD1. The CDR3 runs 13 residues. The V segment lost 8 bases and the J segment 3 bases; nucleotides outside the gene matches: 7. Germline lookup yields CDR1 MNHEY and CDR2 SVGAGI. The CDR3 DNA follows: TGTGCCAGCGGCGACAGGGCCTTCTACGAGCAGTACGTC. This codes for CASGDRAFYEQYV.

This rearrangement joins TRBV28 to TRBJ2-3; 9 nucleotides align to TRBD2. Germline V lookup: CDR1 MDHEN, CDR2 SYDVKM. CDR3 size: 14 residues. With 7 bases clipped from V and 4 bases from J, the junction kept 6 bases outside the gene matches. CDR3: CASKPAGGSDTQYF. The DNA for the CDR3 is TGTGCCAGCAAGCCAGCGGGGGGTTCAGATACGCAGTATTTT.

V gene TRBV28 combines with J gene TRBJ2-3; possible D gene TRBD2, 7 bases. Trimming took 3 bases from V and 4 from J, leaving 11 bases between them. The length of the CDR3 is 14 residues. Germline CDR1 MDHEN, CDR2 SYDVKM. CDR3 sequence: CASSFGGGSDTQYF. Written as DNA, the CDR3 is TGTGCCAGCAGTTTCGGCGGGGGCTCAGATACGCAGTATTTT. Full variable domain (remainder filled in from reference TRBV28 and TRBJ2-3): DVKVTQSSRYLVKRTGEKVFLECVQDMDHENMFWYRQDPGLGLRLIYFSYDVKMKEKGDIPEGYSVSREKKERFSLILESASTNQTSMYLCASSFGGGSDTQYFGPGTRLTVL.

This clone was seen ten or more times. The gene calls are TRBV28 and TRBJ2-3, with 8 nucleotides matching TRBD2. Looked up from germline, CDR1 is MDHEN and CDR2 is SYDVKM. The CDR3 contains 16 residues. Trimming removed 0 bases from V and 1 base from J; junction bases left unmatched: 3. Here the CDR3 reads CASSLWSSGRTDTQYF. The DNA for the CDR3 is TGTGCCAGCAGTTTATGGTCTAGCGGGCGCACAGATACGCAGTATTTT.

The gene calls are TRBV7-2 and TRBJ2-1; D gene uncertain. The V gene lost 3 bases and the J gene lost 8 bases, with 8 bases spanning the gap. The CDR3 runs to 12 residues. CDR1 and CDR2 (germline): SGHTA, FQGNSA. The DNA of the CDR3 is TGTGCCAGCAGCTTTTCCCAGTATGAGCAGTTCTTC. Its translation: CASSFSQYEQFF.

The chain recombines TRBV7-6 with TRBJ1-6; a weak D match, TRBD1 (6 bases). Trimming pared 1 base from V and 0 bases from J, leaving 13 bases between. Per the germline V gene, CDR1 is SGHVS and CDR2 is FNYEAQ. The CDR3 is made up of 18 amino acids. In nucleotides, the CDR3 is TGTGCCAGCAGCTTAGATTACAGGGATAGCTCCTATAATTCACCCCTCCACTTT. Residues: CASSLDYRDSSYNSPLHF.

Only a few counts were recorded for this clone. The rearrangement uses TRBV7-2 and TRBJ2-3, with D possibly called TRBD1 or TRBD2 (7 bases each). CDR3 length equals 17 residues. In germline, CDR1 is SGHTA, CDR2 FQGNSA. V was clipped by 3 bases and J by 5 bases, with 21 bases between them. The CDR3 here is CASSFLSAGGREDTQYF. As DNA, the CDR3 is TGTGCCAGCAGCTTCCTATCGGCAGGGGGGAGGGAAGATACGCAGTATTTT.

The gene calls are TRBV6-6 and TRBJ1-1; D not certain. CDR1 and CDR2 from the germline V gene are MNHNY and SVGAGI (reference sequence). The V gene lost 0 bases and the J gene lost 3 bases, with 8 bases spanning the gap. This CDR3 comprises 14 residues. CDR3 residues: CASSYSWRDTEAFF. The CDR3 region has the DNA TGTGCCAGCAGTTACTCGTGGAGGGACACTGAAGCTTTCTTT.

This clone has at least ten counts. The rearrangement uses TRBV6-6 and TRBJ1-5; D is unclear. Germline V gene data show CDR1 as MNHNY and CDR2 as SVGAGI (reference sequence). The CDR3 is 13 amino acids. Trimming left V 7 bases short and J 4 bases short, with 11 bases between. The CDR3 sequence: CASTKGGNQPQHF. The CDR3, as DNA: TGTGCCAGCACTAAGGGAGGGAATCAGCCCCAGCATTTT.

This clone was detected a few times. The chain recombines TRBV6-6 with TRBJ1-3; D remains unclear. Trimming took off 0 bases at V and 4 bases at J, with 10 bases between the two ends. Germline CDR1 reads MNHNY; CDR2 reads SVGAGI (reference sequence). The CDR3 has 15 residues. This CDR3 reads CASSYSFVQGNTIYF. The DNA for the CDR3 is TGTGCCAGCAGTTACTCGTTCGTTCAGGGAAACACCATATATTTT.

This clone occurred a few times. This rearrangement joins TRBV7-9 to TRBJ1-2; 8 bases match TRBD1. Germline V gene sequence: CDR1 SEHNR, CDR2 FQNEAQ (reference sequence). J gave up 4 bases and V 5 bases, and 9 bases lay outside the gene matches. CDR3 length: 15 amino acids. The CDR3 protein is CASSPGQGPVYGYTF. Written as DNA, the CDR3 is TGTGCCAGCAGCCCCGGACAGGGACCTGTCTATGGCTACACCTTC.

V usage is TRBV5-8 and J usage is TRBJ2-1; 10 nucleotides align to TRBD2. Trimming cost V 0 bases and J 7 bases; bases outside gene matches: 13. CDR3 length: 18 amino acids. Looked up from germline, CDR1 is SGHTS and CDR2 is YDEGEE. CDR3: CASSLALAGPLWANEQFF. The CDR3 DNA reads as TGTGCCAGCAGCTTGGCACTAGCGGGGCCGCTATGGGCTAATGAGCAGTTCTTC. The full variable domain, in which reference TRBV5-8 and TRBJ2-1 provide the parts outside the CDR3, is EAGVTQSPTHLIKTRGQQATLRCSPISGHTSVYWYQQALGLGLQFLLWYDEGEERNRGNFPPRFSGRQFPNYSSELNVNALELEDSALYLCASSLALAGPLWANEQFFGPGTRLTVL.

This clone has more than one count but fewer than ten. This chain uses TRBV5-1 with TRBJ2-1; D unresolved. CDR3 size: 13 residues. V lost 4 bases and J lost 4, with 9 bases in between. Germline assignment: CDR1 SGHRS and CDR2 YFSETQ. Here the CDR3 reads CASSQNRYNEQFF. The CDR3 coding sequence is TGCGCCAGCAGCCAAAACAGATACAATGAGCAGTTCTTC.

In its sample, this clone was seen a few times. The chain carries TRBV7-2 and TRBJ1-6, with TRBD1 as a possible D gene (6 bases). Per germline, CDR1 SGHTA and CDR2 FQGNSA. This CDR3 contains 14 residues. Trimming pared 2 bases from V and 13 bases from J, leaving 15 bases between. DNA of the CDR3: TGTGCCAGCAGCTTAACTGGGACACGCAACCCCCTCCACTTT. Amino acids: CASSLTGTRNPLHF.

Only a few counts were recorded for this clone. The CDR3 DNA reads as TGTGCCAGCAGCTTAAAAACCAGCTTCGACTCTGGAAACACCATATATTTT. Residues: CASSLKTSFDSGNTIYF. The V call is TRBV7-6, the J call TRBJ1-3; D unclear. In germline, CDR1 is SGHVS, CDR2 FNYEAQ. V was shortened by 2 bases and J by 0 bases, with 14 bases between the two germline ends. The CDR3 has 17 amino acids. Full variable domain (outside the CDR3, taken from reference TRBV7-6 and TRBJ1-3): GAGVSQSPRYKVTKRGQDVALRCDPISGHVSLYWYRQALGQGPEFLTYFNYEAQQDKSGLPNDRFSAERPEGSISTLTIQRTEQRDSAMYRCASSLKTSFDSGNTIYFGEGSWLTVV.

This clone was recorded a few times. The V call is TRBV7-9, the J call TRBJ2-3, with TRBD2 matching over 10 bases. Germline CDR1 and CDR2: SEHNR and FQNEAQ (reference sequence). This CDR3 has 16 amino acids. V lost 5 bases and J lost 4; bases outside the gene matches: 9. The CDR3 reads CASSPRAGGPSDTQYF. The DNA of the CDR3 is TGTGCCAGCAGCCCGAGAGCGGGAGGGCCGTCAGATACGCAGTATTTT.

This clone has ten or more counts. The J gene is TRBJ2-6, the V gene TRBV7-2; D is possibly TRBD2 (5 bases). CDR3 length: 14 amino acids. V dropped 10 bases and J dropped 0 bases, with 10 bases sitting between them. CDR1 is SGHTA, CDR2 FQGNSA, per germline. CDR3 sequence (DNA): TGTGCCATCGGGAAGGGCTCTGGGGCCAACGTCCTGACTTTC. Protein product: CAIGKGSGANVLTF.

The chain has TRBV5-4 and TRBJ2-3; possible D gene TRBD2, 6 bases. V was shortened by 4 bases and J by 3 bases, with 15 bases between the two germline ends. Germline V gene data show CDR1 as SGHNT and CDR2 as YYREEE (reference sequence). The CDR3 consists of 15 residues. The CDR3 sequence: CASSPPRGGTDTQYF. The CDR3 bases are TGTGCCAGCAGCCCCCCACGGGGAGGTACAGATACGCAGTATTTT.

This clone was found many times. The V and J genes are TRBV11-3 and TRBJ1-1; the D gene is possibly TRBD1 (5 bases). This CDR3 spans 12 amino acids. The V gene's germline CDR1 is SGHNT and CDR2 YENEEA. V was pared by 5 bases and J by 6 bases, with 10 bases between. The CDR3 protein is CASSHDRSEAFF. In nucleotides, the CDR3 is TGTGCCAGCAGCCACGACAGATCTGAAGCTTTCTTT.

The chain couples TRBV7-2 to TRBJ1-3; maybe TRBD1 (5 bases). Germline V gene lookup returns CDR1 SGHTA and CDR2 FQGNSA. Trimming stripped 5 bases from V and 5 bases from J, with 16 bases between. This CDR3 is 15 amino acids long. The CDR3 here is CASSPSLGGRNTIYF. CDR3 in DNA: TGTGCCAGCAGCCCCTCTCTCGGGGGGAGAAACACCATATATTTT.

The rearrangement uses TRBV7-2 and TRBJ1-1, with D maybe TRBD1 (5 bases). CDR1 SGHTA and CDR2 FQGNSA come from the germline V gene. This CDR3 spans 15 amino acids. V lost 7 bases to trimming and J lost 0 bases, with 15 bases between them. CDR3 loop: CASTPRGVMNTEAFF. The CDR3 DNA sequence: TGTGCCAGCACCCCAAGGGGAGTAATGAACACTGAAGCTTTCTTT.

The sample holds a few counts of this clone. This CDR3 reads CASSLKHAAYGYTF. The DNA for the CDR3 is TGTGCCAGCAGCCTCAAGCACGCAGCCTATGGCTACACCTTC. V gene TRBV14 combines with J gene TRBJ1-2; no firm D call. The ends were cut back, 4 bases at V and 4 bases at J, with 13 bases in the middle. CDR3 length: 14 residues. The germline V gene has CDR1 SGHDN and CDR2 FVKESK.

This clone has ten or more counts. This rearrangement joins TRBV7-3 to TRBJ2-3; no clear D gene. V was shortened by 5 bases and J by 4 bases, with 10 bases between the two germline ends. From germline, CDR1 is SGHTA and CDR2 FQGTGA. The CDR3 is 13 residues long. CDR3 sequence reads: CASSQKGADTQYF. The CDR3 nucleotides read TGTGCCAGCAGCCAAAAAGGTGCAGATACGCAGTATTTT.

The V call is TRBV15, the J call TRBJ2-5, with 15 nucleotides matching TRBD2. CDR1 LNHNV and CDR2 YYDKDF come from the germline V gene (reference sequence). The CDR3 has 20 residues. Unmatched junction bases numbered 14, after V lost 2 bases and J lost 4 bases. Written as DNA, the CDR3 is TGTGCCACCAGCAGAAACCCGCCGGGACTAGCGGGGGGACTCCGAGAGACCCAGTACTTC. It codes for CATSRNPPGLAGGLRETQYF.

The rearrangement joins TRBV2 to TRBJ1-2, with no clear D. The V end was cut by 4 bases, the J end by 7 bases, with 10 bases between. This CDR3 contains 12 residues. The V gene's germline CDR1 is SNHLY and CDR2 FYNNEI. Here the CDR3 reads CASSVPEGGYTF. The CDR3 nucleotides read TGTGCCAGCAGTGTACCAGAAGGTGGCTACACCTTC.

In its sample, this clone was seen a few times. The chain uses TRBV4-2 and TRBJ2-1; 9 nucleotides line up with TRBD2. The CDR3 is 15 amino acids. Unmatched junction bases numbered 8, after V lost 5 bases and J lost 6 bases. Germline CDR1 is LGHNA and CDR2 is YNFKEQ. CDR3 DNA sequence: TGTGCCAGCAGCGGGCAGGGACTAGCTATCAATGAGCAGTTCTTC. It encodes CASSGQGLAINEQFF.

The chain combines TRBV6-5 with TRBJ2-5; 10 nucleotides agree with TRBD2. Germline-derived CDR1 and CDR2 are MNHEY and SVGAGI. This CDR3 comprises 16 residues. J lost 1 base, V lost 3 bases, and 5 bases had no gene match. CDR3 DNA sequence: TGTGCCAGCAGTTATCGGACTAGCGGCCGCCAAGAGACCCAGTACTTC. Encoded protein: CASSYRTSGRQETQYF.

V gene TRBV27 combines with J gene TRBJ1-2, with D tentatively TRBD1 (5 bases). Per germline, CDR1 MNHEY and CDR2 SMNVEV (reference sequence). CDR3 size: 13 residues. With 5 bases removed from V and 8 bases from J, the gap between germline ends came to 15 bases. The CDR3 spells CASSETQASGYTF. CDR3 in DNA: TGTGCCAGCAGTGAGACACAGGCGAGCGGCTACACCTTC.

Only a few counts were recorded for this clone. The chain uses TRBV9 and TRBJ2-1; the D call may be TRBD1 or TRBD2 (6 bases each). The CDR3 extends over 16 amino acids. Germline V gives CDR1 SGDLS, CDR2 YYNGEE. Deletions cut 3 bases from V and 0 bases from J, with 13 bases between. This chain's CDR3 is CASSAGGGPSYNEQFF. The CDR3 DNA sequence: TGTGCCAGCAGCGCTGGAGGGGGACCCTCCTACAATGAGCAGTTCTTC.